This T cell receptor (beta chain) appears in the sequencing data of a study of T cells after yellow fever vaccination. The overall study: It was SMART-Seq v4 Ultra Low Input that prepared the fractions with low cell numbers.

A single record per CDR3 protein comes from TCRdb applying MiXCR to the 5' RACE reads. The sample carries roughly 50,000 distinct CDR3 sequences, about 7.4% recorded once. This clonotype has at least ten counts. Sequences were derived from CD8+ T cells sorted from PBMCs, sampled around 15 days after the first yellow fever vaccination. The receptor was isolated from a man aged 18 to 30 who received the YFV17D yellow fever vaccine.

The CDR3 region has the DNA TGTGCCACCAGTGATTTGGACAGGGACACCGGGGAGCTGTTTTTT. This sequence encodes CATSDLDRDTGELFF. The genes are TRBV24-1 and TRBJ2-2, with 7 bases that match TRBD1. Germline V gene data show CDR1 as KGHDR and CDR2 as SFDVKD. CDR3 length: 15 residues. The V segment lost 0 bases and the J segment 3 bases; nucleotides outside the gene matches: 0.